The rows below give T cell receptor beta chains drawn from one sample of a study of blood T cell repertoires in COVID-19. Produced via immunoSEQ multiplex PCR; TCRdb's table is partial and in-frame only. The table lists 150,000 to 200,000 clones, approximately 90% of them singletons, with 4% to 5.5% in the top ten. The sample consisted of peripheral blood. These receptors were taken from a human donor in a cohort sampled during active COVID-19. The CDR3 runs from the conserved cysteine through the conserved F or W. The D gene is left open where the match is weak. Clone size appears in some rows only: once, few, many, or a class for an expanded clone.

j_call	d_call	clone_size	v_call	cdr3_nt	cdr3_aa
TRBJ1-3	-	-	TRBV7-9	TGTGCCAGCAGCTTATCGGGAGGAGGGTCTGGAAACACCATATATTTT	CASSLSGGGSGNTIYF
TRBJ2-1	-	-	TRBV2	TGTGCCAGCAGAGTACCGGGTCTACCTAAGCAGTTCTTC	CASRVPGLPKQFF
TRBJ2-3	TRBD2	once	TRBV4-2	TGTGCCAGCAGCCAAGGGGTAGCGGGGAGAGAGGATACGCAGTATTTT	CASSQGVAGREDTQYF
TRBJ1-6	TRBD1	-	TRBV27	TGTGCCAGCAGTTCCCGGACAGGGGGCACGACACCCCTCCACTTT	CASSSRTGGTTPLHF
TRBJ1-2	TRBD1	-	TRBV9	TGTGCCAGCAGCGCCTGGACAGGGAAGGACTATGGCTACACCTTC	CASSAWTGKDYGYTF
TRBJ1-2	-	-	TRBV29-1	TGCAGCGCGCCGATCTCAGGGAACTATGGCTACACCTTC	CSAPISGNYGYTF
TRBJ1-2	TRBD1	-	TRBV5-5	TGTGCCAGCAGCTTGGCGGGACAGGGACACTATGGCTACACCTTC	CASSLAGQGHYGYTF
TRBJ2-1	TRBD2	-	TRBV4-1	TGCGCCAGCAGCCAAGAGGGGCGGGGGTACAATGAGCAGTTCTTC	CASSQEGRGYNEQFF
TRBJ2-7	-	-	TRBV7-9	TGTGCCAGCAGCCCTCAATGGCCGGGCGAGCAGTACTTC	CASSPQWPGEQYF
TRBJ2-5	TRBD1	-	TRBV29-1	TGCAGCGTTGAAGGTACGACAGGGCCCCAAGAGACCCAGTACTTC	CSVEGTTGPQETQYF
TRBJ2-3	-	-	TRBV5-1	TGCGCCAGCAGCACAGACAGTATCGGTACGCAGTATTTT	CASSTDSIGTQYF
TRBJ2-3	-	-	TRBV30	TGTGCCCTGGAGCCCGTGGTGCACACAGATACGCAGTATTTT	CALEPVVHTDTQYF
TRBJ2-5	TRBD2	once	TRBV5-1	TGCGCCAGCAGCCCTAGCGGCCAAGAGACCCAGTACTTC	CASSPSGQETQYF
TRBJ1-1	TRBD1	-	TRBV19	TGTGCCAGTAGTATGACAGGGGGCGTTACTGAAGCTTTCTTT	CASSMTGGVTEAFF
TRBJ2-2	TRBD1	-	TRBV20-1	TGCAGTGCTATTGACAGGGGGAACACCGGGGAGCTGTTTTTT	CSAIDRGNTGELFF
TRBJ1-5	-	-	TRBV30	TGTGCCTGGAGGGGCAATAGCAATCAGCCCCAGCATTTT	CAWRGNSNQPQHF
TRBJ1-2	-	once	TRBV7-2	TGTGCCAGCAGCTTAGCGCGCACAGGGAACTATGGCTACACCTTC	CASSLARTGNYGYTF
TRBJ2-3	TRBD2	-	TRBV5-4	TGTGCCAGCAGCGGATATAGCGGGCCCGGCACAGATACGCAGTATTTT	CASSGYSGPGTDTQYF
TRBJ1-1	-	-	TRBV4-3	TGCGCCAGCAGCCAAGAGTGGGGCAATACTGAAGCTTTCTTT	CASSQEWGNTEAFF
TRBJ1-5	-	-	TRBV19	TGTGCCAGTAGGCCAGGGTTTTGGAATCAGCCCCAGCATTTT	CASRPGFWNQPQHF
TRBJ2-2	TRBD1	-	TRBV5-6	TGTGCCAGCAGCGCCGGGACAGGGCACACCGGGGAGCTGTTTTTT	CASSAGTGHTGELFF
TRBJ1-6	-	-	TRBV11-2	TGTGCCAGCAGCTTAGCCGGGGGGGGTTCACCCCTCCACTTT	CASSLAGGGSPLHF
TRBJ1-1	-	-	TRBV6-4	TGTGCCAGCAGTGAAACCGGGAACACTGAAGCTTTCTTT	CASSETGNTEAFF
TRBJ2-7	TRBD1	-	TRBV6-5	TGTGCCAGCAGTCGACCCAGGACAGGAAGTTACGAGCAGTACTTC	CASSRPRTGSYEQYF
TRBJ2-7	TRBD1	-	TRBV6-5	TGTGCCAGCAGTTCTGACAGGGCCGAGCAGTACTTC	CASSSDRAEQYF
TRBJ1-1	-	-	TRBV24-1	TGTGCCACCAGAGGCCCAGGGGACACTGAAGCTTTCTTT	CATRGPGDTEAFF
TRBJ1-2	-	-	TRBV20-1	TGCAGTGCTCAAAGGCGGGATGGCTACACCTTC	CSAQRRDGYTF
TRBJ2-7	-	-	TRBV21-1	TGTGCCAGCAGCATAGAGTTTGCCGGGACTAGCGGGAGTAACGACGAGCAGTACTTC	CASSIEFAGTSGSNDEQYF
TRBJ2-2	-	-	TRBV19	TGTGCCAGTAGTATAGGTGGCCCAATGACCGGGGAGCTGTTTTTT	CASSIGGPMTGELFF
TRBJ2-7	-	-	TRBV14	TGTGCCAGCAGCCAAGACGGGACATCTCCCTACGAGCAGTACTTC	CASSQDGTSPYEQYF
TRBJ2-1	-	-	TRBV11-3	TGTGCCAGCAGCAGAACAGGGATGACTGAGCAGTTCTTC	CASSRTGMTEQFF
TRBJ1-2	TRBD1	-	TRBV30	TGTGCCTGGAGTGTCAGGGGGCTCGGCTACACCTTC	CAWSVRGLGYTF
TRBJ1-6	TRBD1	-	TRBV11-2	TGTGCCAGCAGCCCGGGACAGGGATCCGGGATGATTCCCCTCCACTTT	CASSPGQGSGMIPLHF
TRBJ2-2	-	-	TRBV10-3	TGTGCCCTAATGACAGCGAACACCGGGGAGCTGTTTTTT	CALMTANTGELFF
TRBJ1-2	-	-	TRBV24-1	TGTGCCACCCCCGGGGGAGCCCCGAGGGCTAACTATGGCTACACCTTC	CATPGGAPRANYGYTF
TRBJ1-2	TRBD1	-	TRBV19	TGTGCCAGTAGTCCCTCGGCAGGGGGCGGCTATGGCTACACCTTC	CASSPSAGGGYGYTF
TRBJ2-4	-	-	TRBV18	TGTGCCAGCTCACAGGACAGAAACAAAAACATTCAGTACTTC	CASSQDRNKNIQYF
TRBJ2-1	TRBD1	-	TRBV28	TGTGCCATTGGGACAGCCACTGAGCAGTTCTTC	CAIGTATEQFF
TRBJ1-5	-	-	TRBV30	TGTGCCTGGAGTGTAGGCAGGGGCAATCAGCCCCAGCATTTT	CAWSVGRGNQPQHF
TRBJ2-7	TRBD2	-	TRBV10-1	TGCGCCAGCAGTGGGGGACTATCCTACGAGCAGTACTTC	CASSGGLSYEQYF
TRBJ2-3	-	-	TRBV5-4	TGTGCCAGCAGCTTTTTCGCAGATACGCAGTATTTT	CASSFFADTQYF
TRBJ1-1	-	once	TRBV29-1	TGCAGCGTCCCGGGGGAGATTGAAGCTTTCTTT	CSVPGEIEAFF
TRBJ2-3	-	-	TRBV6-4	TGTGCCAGCAGGCCGTCGGGTTCAGATACGCAGTATTTT	CASRPSGSDTQYF
TRBJ2-1	TRBD2	once	TRBV2	TGTGCCAGCAGTGTCGAGCGGGGGGGGTACAATGAGCAGTTCTTC	CASSVERGGYNEQFF
TRBJ1-6	TRBD1	-	TRBV5-4	TGTGCCAGCAGCTTGTCCGGGACAGCCTTTTCACCCCTCCACTTT	CASSLSGTAFSPLHF
TRBJ2-5	-	once	TRBV3-1/TRBV3-2	TGTGCCAGCACTTACGAAGGAACAGCGGTGGAGACCCAGTACTTC	CASTYEGTAVETQYF